The rows below give T cell receptor beta chains drawn from one sample of a study of blood T cell repertoires in COVID-19. The method was immunoSEQ multiplex PCR; TCRdb's version includes in-frame clones alone and lacks a portion of them. The sample shows around 260,000 clones, 86% of them seen only once. Sequencing used peripheral blood. The receptor source for this set is a middle-aged man who had recovered from COVID-19. The CDR3 runs from the conserved cysteine through the conserved F or W. A D gene is named only where the DNA matches it firmly. Clone size, where shown, is once, few, many, or a class for clones that have expanded.

size	V	D	J	CDR3	DNA
NA	TRBV6-2/TRBV6-3	NA	TRBJ2-2	CASSYVRTGNTGELFF	TGTGCCAGCAGTTACGTCAGAACAGGGAACACCGGGGAGCTGTTTTTT
NA	TRBV7-6	TRBD1	TRBJ1-1	CASSMGQKNTEAFF	TGTGCCAGCAGCATGGGACAGAAGAACACTGAAGCTTTCTTT
NA	TRBV20-1	NA	TRBJ2-7	CSAKAPGEQYF	TGCAGTGCGAAAGCGCCGGGGGAGCAGTACTTC
NA	TRBV4-3	NA	TRBJ2-1	CASSQGDSGSSYNEQFF	TGCGCCAGCAGCCAAGGGGATAGCGGAAGCTCCTACAATGAGCAGTTCTTC
NA	TRBV9	NA	TRBJ2-3	CASSVGSAGRSRTDTQYF	TGTGCCAGCAGCGTAGGGTCGGCGGGGCGGTCCCGCACAGATACGCAGTATTTT
NA	TRBV18	NA	TRBJ1-1	CASSRSNTEAFF	TGTGCCAGCTCTCGGTCGAACACTGAAGCTTTCTTT
NA	TRBV12-5	NA	TRBJ2-3	CASGLIVGPGTDTQYF	TGTGCTAGTGGTTTAATCGTGGGGCCCGGCACAGATACGCAGTATTTT
NA	TRBV6-4	TRBD1	TRBJ2-2	CASSAGTGGTGELFF	TGTGCCAGCAGTGCCGGGACAGGGGGCACCGGGGAGCTGTTTTTT
few	TRBV5-4	TRBD1	TRBJ2-7	CASSQGQGIDEQYF	TGTGCCAGCAGCCAGGGACAGGGCATCGACGAGCAGTACTTC
once	TRBV5-1	TRBD2	TRBJ2-2	CASSPQTSANTGELFF	TGCGCCAGCAGCCCCCAGACTAGCGCGAACACCGGGGAGCTGTTTTTT
once	TRBV12-5	NA	TRBJ2-7	CASGLTGHEQYF	TGTGCTAGTGGTTTGACAGGCCACGAGCAGTACTTC
NA	TRBV11-2	NA	TRBJ2-3	CASSLGLASTDTQYF	TGTGCCAGCAGCCTCGGACTCGCTAGCACAGATACGCAGTATTTT
NA	TRBV6-5	TRBD1	TRBJ2-7	CASKSQGAKQYF	TGTGCCAGCAAGTCGCAGGGGGCTAAGCAGTACTTC
NA	TRBV30	NA	TRBJ1-3	CAWSGLLLGSGNTIYF	TGTGCCTGGAGTGGACTATTATTGGGCTCCGGAAACACCATATATTTT
NA	TRBV5-4	TRBD2	TRBJ2-7	CASSSELAGSTIEQYF	TGTGCCAGCAGCTCCGAGCTAGCGGGGAGTACTATCGAGCAGTACTTC
NA	TRBV6-6	TRBD2	TRBJ2-7	CASSDGTSDYEQYF	TGTGCCAGCAGTGACGGGACTAGCGACTACGAGCAGTACTTC
NA	TRBV5-5	TRBD1	TRBJ1-1	CASSLNDRGSNTEAFF	TGTGCCAGCAGCTTGAACGACAGGGGATCGAACACTGAAGCTTTCTTT
NA	TRBV29-1	NA	TRBJ2-1	CSANRAAVTNEQFF	TGCAGCGCTAACAGGGCCGCGGTCACCAATGAGCAGTTCTTC
NA	TRBV7-8	NA	TRBJ1-5	CASSFYRTINQPQHF	TGTGCCAGCAGCTTCTACAGGACAATCAATCAGCCCCAGCATTTT
NA	TRBV29-1	NA	TRBJ2-2	CSVGGREYTGELFF	TGCAGCGTTGGGGGACGGGAGTACACCGGGGAGCTGTTTTTT
NA	TRBV18	TRBD1	TRBJ1-2	CASSPPDRWRSYYGYTF	TGTGCCAGCTCACCACCGGACAGGTGGAGGTCTTACTATGGCTACACCTTC
NA	TRBV5-1	TRBD1	TRBJ1-1	CASSLRQGEAFF	TGCGCCAGCAGCTTGAGACAGGGCGAAGCTTTCTTT
NA	TRBV25-1	TRBD1	TRBJ1-2	CASRGMDRTTYGYTF	TGTGCCAGCAGGGGAATGGACAGGACGACCTATGGCTACACCTTC
once	TRBV15	TRBD1	TRBJ2-5	CATSRVWDRETQYF	TGTGCCACCAGCAGAGTATGGGACAGGGAGACCCAGTACTTC
NA	TRBV3-1/TRBV3-2	NA	TRBJ2-2	CASSSRGGLAGELFF	TGTGCCAGCAGTTCTAGAGGAGGGTTGGCCGGGGAGCTGTTTTTT
once	TRBV28	NA	TRBJ1-1	CASSRIGVKNTEAFF	TGTGCCAGCAGCCGGATCGGAGTCAAGAACACTGAAGCTTTCTTT
once	TRBV12-5	TRBD1	TRBJ1-4	CASGSTGWNEKLFF	TGTGCTAGTGGTTCGACAGGGTGGAATGAAAAACTGTTTTTT
NA	TRBV3-1/TRBV3-2	TRBD2	TRBJ2-5	CASSQGASGGETQYF	TGTGCCAGCAGCCAAGGTGCCTCGGGGGGAGAGACCCAGTACTTC
NA	TRBV5-8	NA	TRBJ1-1	CASSLNSNTEAFF	TGTGCCAGCAGCTTGAACAGCAACACTGAAGCTTTCTTT
NA	TRBV7-7	TRBD1	TRBJ2-3	CASSPGQGVRRTQYF	TGTGCCAGCAGCCCGGGACAGGGGGTACGGCGTACGCAGTATTTT
NA	TRBV29-1	NA	TRBJ1-2	CSVHRTGYYGYTF	TGCAGCGTTCACCGAACAGGCTACTATGGCTACACCTTC
NA	TRBV12-5	NA	TRBJ2-3	CASGLDGGTQYF	TGTGCTAGTGGTTTGGACGGCGGGACGCAGTATTTT
NA	TRBV2	NA	TRBJ2-5	CASRQAQETQYF	TGTGCCAGCAGGCAGGCTCAAGAGACCCAGTACTTC
NA	TRBV2	TRBD2	TRBJ2-7	CASERERYEQYF	TGTGCCAGCGAGCGGGAGCGGTACGAGCAGTACTTC
NA	TRBV7-2	TRBD2	TRBJ2-3	CASSPTLAGGTQYF	TGTGCCAGCAGCCCTACCCTAGCGGGGGGTACGCAGTATTTT
few	TRBV7-9	TRBD1	TRBJ2-7	CASSGDGQGDYEQYF	TGTGCCAGCAGCGGAGACGGACAGGGGGACTACGAGCAGTACTTC
NA	TRBV4-1	NA	TRBJ1-1	CASSQAAGLGSEAFF	TGCGCCAGCAGCCAAGCGGCAGGGCTGGGAAGTGAAGCTTTCTTT
NA	TRBV5-1	NA	TRBJ2-1	CASSLVSEVKYNEQFF	TGCGCCAGCAGCTTGGTTTCGGAGGTTAAGTACAATGAGCAGTTCTTC
NA	TRBV7-7	NA	TRBJ2-2	CASSPGLQTGELFF	TGTGCCAGCAGCCCCGGACTGCAAACCGGGGAGCTGTTTTTT
NA	TRBV7-2	NA	TRBJ1-2	CASSLVMRVTAGYTF	TGTGCCAGCAGCTTAGTTATGAGGGTTACGGCTGGCTACACCTTC
NA	TRBV11-3	TRBD1	TRBJ1-1	CASSVRDRDTEAFF	TGTGCCAGCAGCGTCCGGGACAGGGACACTGAAGCTTTCTTT
NA	TRBV11-2	TRBD1	TRBJ1-1	CASTRDRSNTEAFF	TGTGCCAGCACCAGGGACAGATCGAACACTGAAGCTTTCTTT
few	TRBV12-3/TRBV12-4	TRBD1	TRBJ1-2	CASDRGHGYTF	TGTGCCAGTGACAGGGGTCATGGCTACACCTTC
NA	TRBV12-3/TRBV12-4	NA	TRBJ1-2	CASSLQENYGYTF	TGTGCCAGCAGTCTACAGGAGAACTATGGCTACACCTTC
NA	TRBV30	NA	TRBJ2-1	CAWSTWGGRYNEQFF	TGTGCCTGGAGTACCTGGGGGGGCCGTTACAATGAGCAGTTCTTC
NA	TRBV27	TRBD1	TRBJ2-7	CASNQRGGYGEQYF	TGTGCCAGCAACCAGCGAGGGGGCTATGGCGAGCAGTACTTC
NA	TRBV19	NA	TRBJ1-1	CASSIGARVGNTEAFF	TGTGCCAGTAGTATAGGGGCGAGGGTAGGAAACACTGAAGCTTTCTTT
NA	TRBV9	NA	TRBJ2-1	CASSGLANNEQFF	TGTGCCAGTTCGGGCCTAGCGAACAATGAGCAGTTCTTC
NA	TRBV6-2/TRBV6-3	TRBD2	TRBJ2-2	CASSVGLAGGNAGELFF	TGTGCCAGCAGTGTTGGACTAGCGGGGGGTAACGCCGGGGAGCTGTTTTTT
NA	TRBV5-1	NA	TRBJ2-3	CASSLVGALGDTQYF	TGCGCCAGCAGCTTGGTAGGGGCCCTAGGCGATACGCAGTATTTT
NA	TRBV11-2	NA	TRBJ1-2	CASSLVGGGDGYTF	TGTGCCAGCAGCTTAGTGGGGGGTGGTGATGGCTACACCTTC
NA	TRBV5-1	NA	TRBJ2-1	CASSLSGYEQFF	TGCGCCAGCAGCTTATCCGGGTATGAGCAGTTCTTC
NA	TRBV27	TRBD1	TRBJ2-5	CASRARGIEETQYF	TGTGCCAGCAGGGCCAGGGGGATAGAAGAGACCCAGTACTTC
NA	TRBV11-2	NA	TRBJ1-1	CASSLGPGRTEAFF	TGTGCCAGCAGCTTAGGTCCGGGTAGGACTGAAGCTTTCTTT
NA	TRBV5-1	TRBD1	TRBJ2-5	CASGRGSTGAETQYF	TGCGCCAGCGGCCGAGGGTCTACAGGGGCAGAGACCCAGTACTTC
NA	TRBV19	NA	TRBJ2-7	CASSPGDWGSYEQYF	TGTGCCAGTAGTCCCGGGGATTGGGGCTCCTACGAGCAGTACTTC